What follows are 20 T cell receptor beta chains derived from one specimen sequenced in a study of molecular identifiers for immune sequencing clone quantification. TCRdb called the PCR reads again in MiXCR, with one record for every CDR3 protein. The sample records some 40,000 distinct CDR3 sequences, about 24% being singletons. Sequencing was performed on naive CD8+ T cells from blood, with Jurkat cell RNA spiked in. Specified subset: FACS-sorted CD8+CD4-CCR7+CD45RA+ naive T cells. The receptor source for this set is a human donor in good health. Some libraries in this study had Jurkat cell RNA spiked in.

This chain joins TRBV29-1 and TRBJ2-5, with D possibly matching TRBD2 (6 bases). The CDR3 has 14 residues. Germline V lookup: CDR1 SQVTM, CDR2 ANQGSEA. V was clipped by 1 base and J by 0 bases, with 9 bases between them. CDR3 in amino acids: CSVEGASDQETQYF. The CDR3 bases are TGCAGCGTTGAAGGGGCTAGCGACCAAGAGACCCAGTACTTC.

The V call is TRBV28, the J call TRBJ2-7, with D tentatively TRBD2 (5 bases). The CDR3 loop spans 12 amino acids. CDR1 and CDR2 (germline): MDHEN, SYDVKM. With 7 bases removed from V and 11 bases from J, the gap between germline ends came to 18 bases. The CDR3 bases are TGTGCCAGCACTATGGGGAGTAGTGAGAAGTACTTC. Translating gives CASTMGSSEKYF.

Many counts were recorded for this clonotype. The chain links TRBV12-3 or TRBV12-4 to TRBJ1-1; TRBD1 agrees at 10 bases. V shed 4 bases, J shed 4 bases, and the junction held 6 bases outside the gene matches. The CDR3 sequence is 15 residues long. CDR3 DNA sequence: TGTGCCAGCAGTTCAGACTGGACAGGGGGCACTGAAGCTTTCTTT. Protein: CASSSDWTGGTEAFF.

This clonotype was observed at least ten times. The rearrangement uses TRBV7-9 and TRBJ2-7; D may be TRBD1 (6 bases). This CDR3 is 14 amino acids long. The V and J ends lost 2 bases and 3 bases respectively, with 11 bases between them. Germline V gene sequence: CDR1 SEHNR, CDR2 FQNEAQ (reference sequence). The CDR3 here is CASSLYRVGYEQYF. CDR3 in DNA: TGTGCCAGCAGCTTATACAGGGTCGGCTACGAGCAGTACTTC.

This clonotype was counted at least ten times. The CDR3 spells CASSLYPSGTYEQYF. The CDR3 DNA reads as TGTGCCAGCAGCTTATATCCAAGCGGCACCTACGAGCAGTACTTC. V usage is TRBV7-9 and J usage is TRBJ2-7; tentatively, D is TRBD2 (5 bases). CDR1 and CDR2 (germline): SEHNR, FQNEAQ (reference sequence). The ends were cut back, 2 bases at V and 2 bases at J, with 13 bases in the middle. This CDR3 has 15 amino acids.

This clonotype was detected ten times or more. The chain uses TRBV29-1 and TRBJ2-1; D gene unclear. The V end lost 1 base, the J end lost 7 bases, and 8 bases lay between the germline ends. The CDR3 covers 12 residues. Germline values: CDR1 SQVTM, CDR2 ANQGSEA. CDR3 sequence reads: CSVEVVSNEQFF. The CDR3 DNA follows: TGCAGCGTTGAAGTCGTATCTAATGAGCAGTTCTTC.

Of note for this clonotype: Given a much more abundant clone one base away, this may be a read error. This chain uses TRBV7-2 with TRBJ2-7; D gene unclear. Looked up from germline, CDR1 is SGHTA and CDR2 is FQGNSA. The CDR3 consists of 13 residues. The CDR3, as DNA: TGTGCCAGCAGCGTAGCCTATTCCGTGGAGCAGTACTTC. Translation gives CASSVAYSVEQYF.

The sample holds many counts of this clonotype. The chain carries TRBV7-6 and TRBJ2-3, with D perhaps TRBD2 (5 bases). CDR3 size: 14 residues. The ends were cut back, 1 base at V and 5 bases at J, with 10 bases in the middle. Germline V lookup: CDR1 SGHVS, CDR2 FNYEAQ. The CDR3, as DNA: TGTGCCAGCAGCTTAGGGGGTCGGGGAGATACGCAGTATTTT. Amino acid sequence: CASSLGGRGDTQYF.

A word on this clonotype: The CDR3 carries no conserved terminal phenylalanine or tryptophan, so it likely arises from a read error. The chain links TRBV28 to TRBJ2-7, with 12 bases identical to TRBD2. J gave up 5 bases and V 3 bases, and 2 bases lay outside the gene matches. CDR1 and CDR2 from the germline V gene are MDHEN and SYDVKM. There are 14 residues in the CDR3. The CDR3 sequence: CASSFRLAGDEQYL. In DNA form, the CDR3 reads TGTGCCAGCAGTTTCCGACTAGCGGGAGACGAGCAGTACTTA.

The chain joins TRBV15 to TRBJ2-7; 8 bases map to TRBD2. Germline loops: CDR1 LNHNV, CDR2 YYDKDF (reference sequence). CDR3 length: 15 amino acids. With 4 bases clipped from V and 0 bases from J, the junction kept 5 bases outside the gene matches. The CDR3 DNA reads TGTGCCACCAGCACCAAAGCGGGAGTCTCCTACGAGCAGTACTTC. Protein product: CATSTKAGVSYEQYF.

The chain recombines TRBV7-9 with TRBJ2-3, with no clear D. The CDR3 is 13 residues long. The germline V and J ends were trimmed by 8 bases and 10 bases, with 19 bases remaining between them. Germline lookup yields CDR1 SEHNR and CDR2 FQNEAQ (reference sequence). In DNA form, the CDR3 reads TGTGCCAGCCGCCTGGACGGCACCGATGCGCAGTATTTT. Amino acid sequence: CASRLDGTDAQYF.

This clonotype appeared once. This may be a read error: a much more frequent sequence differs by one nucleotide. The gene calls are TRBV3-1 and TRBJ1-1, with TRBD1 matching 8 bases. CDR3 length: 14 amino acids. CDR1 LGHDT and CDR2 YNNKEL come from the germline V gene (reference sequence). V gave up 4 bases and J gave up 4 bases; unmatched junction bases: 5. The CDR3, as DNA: TGTGCCAGCAGCCTAGGGGACAGGCCCACTGAAGCTTTCTTT. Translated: CASSLGDRPTEAFF.

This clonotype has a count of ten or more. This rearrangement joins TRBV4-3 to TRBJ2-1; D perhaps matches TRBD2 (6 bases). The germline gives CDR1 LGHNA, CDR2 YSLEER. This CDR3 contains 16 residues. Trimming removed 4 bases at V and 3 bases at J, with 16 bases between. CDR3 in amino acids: CASSRSRAGYYNEQFF. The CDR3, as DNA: TGCGCCAGCAGCCGATCGCGGGCGGGGTACTACAATGAGCAGTTCTTC.

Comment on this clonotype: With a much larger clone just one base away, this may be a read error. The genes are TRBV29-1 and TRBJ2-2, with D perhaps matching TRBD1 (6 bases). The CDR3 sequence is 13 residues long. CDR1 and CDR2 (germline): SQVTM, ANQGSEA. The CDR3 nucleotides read TGCAGCGTAGAGGACAGTTGGACCGGGGAGCTGTCTTTT. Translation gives CSVEDSWTGELSF.

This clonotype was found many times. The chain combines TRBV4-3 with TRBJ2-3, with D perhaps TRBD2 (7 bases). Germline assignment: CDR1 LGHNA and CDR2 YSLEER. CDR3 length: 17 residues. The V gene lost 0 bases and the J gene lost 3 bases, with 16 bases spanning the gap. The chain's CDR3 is CASSQELPGGGTDTQYF. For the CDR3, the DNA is TGCGCCAGCAGCCAAGAGCTGCCGGGGGGCGGAACAGATACGCAGTATTTT.

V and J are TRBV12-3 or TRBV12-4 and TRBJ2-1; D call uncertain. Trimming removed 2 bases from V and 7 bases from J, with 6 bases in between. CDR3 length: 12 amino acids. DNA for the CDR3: TGTGCCAGCAGTTTAAGCAATAATGAGCAGTTCTTC. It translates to CASSLSNNEQFF.

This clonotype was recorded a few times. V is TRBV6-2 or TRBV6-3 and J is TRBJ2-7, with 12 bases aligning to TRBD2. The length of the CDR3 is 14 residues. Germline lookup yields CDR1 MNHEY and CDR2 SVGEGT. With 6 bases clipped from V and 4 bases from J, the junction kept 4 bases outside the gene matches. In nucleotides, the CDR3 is TGTGCCAGCAGCGACGGACTAGCGGGGTACGAGCAGTACTTC. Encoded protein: CASSDGLAGYEQYF.

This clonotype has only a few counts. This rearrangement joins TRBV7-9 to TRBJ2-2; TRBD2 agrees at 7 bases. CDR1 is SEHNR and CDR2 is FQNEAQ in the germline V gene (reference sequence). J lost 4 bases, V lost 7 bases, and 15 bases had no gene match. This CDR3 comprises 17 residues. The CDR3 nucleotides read TGTGCCAGCATCGAGGGAGGGGCGGGAGCATTCACCGGGGAGCTGTTTTTT. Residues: CASIEGGAGAFTGELFF.

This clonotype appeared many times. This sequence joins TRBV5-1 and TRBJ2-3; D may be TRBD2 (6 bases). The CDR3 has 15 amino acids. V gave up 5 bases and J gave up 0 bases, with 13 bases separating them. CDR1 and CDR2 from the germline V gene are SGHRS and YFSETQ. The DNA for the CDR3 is TGCGCCAGCAGGGGGGTCGGGGGTAGCACAGATACGCAGTATTTT. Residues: CASRGVGGSTDTQYF.

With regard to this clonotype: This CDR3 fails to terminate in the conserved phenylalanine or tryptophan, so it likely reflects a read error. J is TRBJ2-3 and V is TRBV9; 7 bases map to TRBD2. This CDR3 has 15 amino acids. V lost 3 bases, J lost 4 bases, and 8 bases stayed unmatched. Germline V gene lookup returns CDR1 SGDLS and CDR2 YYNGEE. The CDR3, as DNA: TGTGCCAGCAGCGGGGAGGGACTAAGCGCAGATACGCAGTATTCT. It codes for CASSGEGLSADTQYS.